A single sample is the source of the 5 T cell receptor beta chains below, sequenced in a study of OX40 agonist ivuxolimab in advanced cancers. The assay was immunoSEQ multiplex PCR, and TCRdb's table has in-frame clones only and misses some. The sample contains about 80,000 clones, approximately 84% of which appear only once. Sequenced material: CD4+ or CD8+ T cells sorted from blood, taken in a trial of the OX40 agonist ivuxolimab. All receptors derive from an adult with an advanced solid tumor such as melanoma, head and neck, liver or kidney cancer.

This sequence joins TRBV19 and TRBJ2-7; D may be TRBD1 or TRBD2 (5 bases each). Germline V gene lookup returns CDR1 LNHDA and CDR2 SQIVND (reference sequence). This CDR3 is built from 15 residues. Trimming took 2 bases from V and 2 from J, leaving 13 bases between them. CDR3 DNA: TGTGCCAGTAGTATATATCCGGGGACCGCCTACGAGCAGTACTTC. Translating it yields CASSIYPGTAYEQYF.

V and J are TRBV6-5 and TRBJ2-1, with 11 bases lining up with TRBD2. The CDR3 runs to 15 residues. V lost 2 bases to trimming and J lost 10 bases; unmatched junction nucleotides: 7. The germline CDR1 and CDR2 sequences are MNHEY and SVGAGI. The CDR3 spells CASSYETSGKGEQFF. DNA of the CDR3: TGTGCCAGCAGTTACGAGACTAGCGGGAAGGGGGAGCAGTTCTTC.

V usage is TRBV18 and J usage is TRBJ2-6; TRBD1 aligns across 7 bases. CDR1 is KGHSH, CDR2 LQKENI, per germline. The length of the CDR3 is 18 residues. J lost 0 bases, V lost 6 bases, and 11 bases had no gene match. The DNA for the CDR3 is TGTGCCAGCTCCGCTTACCGGGACAGTTTCTCTGGGGCCAACGTCCTGACTTTC. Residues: CASSAYRDSFSGANVLTF. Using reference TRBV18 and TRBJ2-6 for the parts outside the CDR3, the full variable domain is NAGVMQNPRHLVRRRGQEARLRCSPMKGHSHVYWYRQLPEEGLKFMVYLQKENIIDESGMPKERFSAEFPKEGPSILRIQQVVRGDSAAYFCASSAYRDSFSGANVLTFGAGSRLTVL.

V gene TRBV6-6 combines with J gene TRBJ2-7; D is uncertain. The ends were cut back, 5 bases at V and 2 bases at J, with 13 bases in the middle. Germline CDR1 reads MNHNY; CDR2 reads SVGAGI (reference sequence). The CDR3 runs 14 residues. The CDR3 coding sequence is TGTGCCAGCAGTGGGAACATGATAGCCTACGAGCAGTACTTC. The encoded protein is CASSGNMIAYEQYF.

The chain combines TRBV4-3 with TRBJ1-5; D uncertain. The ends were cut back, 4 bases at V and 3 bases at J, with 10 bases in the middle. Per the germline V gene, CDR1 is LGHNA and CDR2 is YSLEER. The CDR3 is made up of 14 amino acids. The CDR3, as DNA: TGCGCCAGCAGCCTGCAACAGTTCAATCAGCCCCAGCATTTT. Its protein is CASSLQQFNQPQHF.